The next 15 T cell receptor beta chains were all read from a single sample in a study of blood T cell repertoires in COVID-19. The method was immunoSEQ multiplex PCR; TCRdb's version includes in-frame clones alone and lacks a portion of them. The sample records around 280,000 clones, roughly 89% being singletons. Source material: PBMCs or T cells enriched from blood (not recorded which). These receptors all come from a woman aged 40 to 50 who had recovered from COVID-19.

This chain's CDR3 is CASSFQLAVGETQYF. As DNA, the CDR3 is TGTGCCAGCAGTTTTCAGTTAGCGGTGGGTGAGACCCAGTACTTC. The chain employs TRBV28 and TRBJ2-5, with D tentatively TRBD2 (6 bases). Trimming took off 3 bases at V and 5 bases at J, with 16 bases between the two ends. The CDR3 has 15 residues. Germline V lookup: CDR1 MDHEN, CDR2 SYDVKM.

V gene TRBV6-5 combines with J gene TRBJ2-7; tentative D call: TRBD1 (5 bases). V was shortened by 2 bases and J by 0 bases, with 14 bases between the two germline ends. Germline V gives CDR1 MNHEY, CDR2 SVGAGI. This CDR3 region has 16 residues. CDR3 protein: CASSYGSVRASYEQYF. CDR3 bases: TGTGCCAGCAGTTACGGGTCGGTCAGGGCCTCCTACGAGCAGTACTTC.

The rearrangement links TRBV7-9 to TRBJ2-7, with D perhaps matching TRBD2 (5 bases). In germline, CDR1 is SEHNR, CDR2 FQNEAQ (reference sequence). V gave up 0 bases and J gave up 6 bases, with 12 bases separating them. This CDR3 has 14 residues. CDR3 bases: TGTGCCAGCAGCTTAGCGCGGGCACCCTCCGAGCAGTACTTC. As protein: CASSLARAPSEQYF.

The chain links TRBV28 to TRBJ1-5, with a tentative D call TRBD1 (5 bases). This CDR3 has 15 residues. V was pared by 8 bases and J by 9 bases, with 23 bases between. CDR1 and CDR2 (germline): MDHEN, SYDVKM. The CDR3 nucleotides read TGTGCCAGCCAACCCGAGAGGGACTTTAAGAGGCCCCAGCATTTT. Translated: CASQPERDFKRPQHF.

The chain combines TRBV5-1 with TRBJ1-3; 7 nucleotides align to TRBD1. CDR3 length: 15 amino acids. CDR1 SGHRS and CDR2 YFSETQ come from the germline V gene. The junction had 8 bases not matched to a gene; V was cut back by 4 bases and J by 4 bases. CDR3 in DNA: TGCGCCAGCAGCGAGGGACAGCTATTAGGAAACACCATATATTTT. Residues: CASSEGQLLGNTIYF.

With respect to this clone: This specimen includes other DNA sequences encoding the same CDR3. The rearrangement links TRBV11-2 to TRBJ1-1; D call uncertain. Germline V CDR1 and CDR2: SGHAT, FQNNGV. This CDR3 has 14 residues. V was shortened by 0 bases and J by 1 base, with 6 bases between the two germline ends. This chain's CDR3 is CASSLDRQNTEAFF. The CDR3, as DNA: TGTGCCAGCAGCTTAGACAGACAGAACACTGAAGCTTTCTTT. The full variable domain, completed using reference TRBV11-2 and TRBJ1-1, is EAGVAQSPRYKIIEKRQSVAFWCNPISGHATLYWYQQILGQGPKLLIQFQNNGVVDDSQLPKDRFSAERLKGVDSTLKIQPAKLEDSAVYLCASSLDRQNTEAFFGQGTRLTVV.

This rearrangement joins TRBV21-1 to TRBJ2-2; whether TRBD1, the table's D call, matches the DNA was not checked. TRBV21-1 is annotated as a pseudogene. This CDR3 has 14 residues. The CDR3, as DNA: TGTGCCAGCAGCAAAACAGGGGTTTCCGGGGAGCTGTTTTTT. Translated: CASSKTGVSGELFF.

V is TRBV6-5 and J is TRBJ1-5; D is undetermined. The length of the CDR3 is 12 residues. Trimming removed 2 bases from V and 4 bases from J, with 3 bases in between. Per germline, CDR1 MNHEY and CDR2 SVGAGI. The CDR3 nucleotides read TGTGCCAGCAGTTACCAGAATCAGCCCCAGCATTTT. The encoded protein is CASSYQNQPQHF.

CDR3 DNA sequence: TGTGCCAGCTCACCGTCGCTAGCGGGCCCAGATACGCAGTATTTT. It encodes CASSPSLAGPDTQYF. This chain uses TRBV18 with TRBJ2-3; 8 positions agree with TRBD2. J gave up 4 bases and V 3 bases, and 6 bases lay outside the gene matches. This CDR3 contains 15 residues. Germline lookup yields CDR1 KGHSH and CDR2 LQKENI.

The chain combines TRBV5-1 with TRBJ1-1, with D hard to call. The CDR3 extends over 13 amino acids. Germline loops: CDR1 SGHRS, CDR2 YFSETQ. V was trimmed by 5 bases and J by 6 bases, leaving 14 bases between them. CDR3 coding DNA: TGCGCCAGCAGATTCTCCACCGGGGCTGAAGCTTTCTTT. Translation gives CASRFSTGAEAFF.

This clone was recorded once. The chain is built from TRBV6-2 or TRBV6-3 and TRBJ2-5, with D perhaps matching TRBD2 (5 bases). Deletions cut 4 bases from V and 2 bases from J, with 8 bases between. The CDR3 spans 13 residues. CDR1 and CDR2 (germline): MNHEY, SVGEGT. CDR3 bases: TGTGCCAGCAGTTCAACGGGGCAAGAGACCCAGTACTTC. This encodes CASSSTGQETQYF.

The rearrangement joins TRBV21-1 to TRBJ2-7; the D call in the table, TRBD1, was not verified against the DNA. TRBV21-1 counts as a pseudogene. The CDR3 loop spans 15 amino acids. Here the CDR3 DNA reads TGTGCCAGCATATCCGGGACAGCTGACTCCTACGAGCAGTACTTC. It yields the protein CASISGTADSYEQYF.

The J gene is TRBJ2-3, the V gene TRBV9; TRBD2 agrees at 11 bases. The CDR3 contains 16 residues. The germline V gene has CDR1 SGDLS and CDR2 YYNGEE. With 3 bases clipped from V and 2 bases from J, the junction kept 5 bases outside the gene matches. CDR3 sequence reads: CASSAGTSGHTDTQYF. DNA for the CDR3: TGTGCCAGCAGCGCCGGGACTAGCGGACACACAGATACGCAGTATTTT.

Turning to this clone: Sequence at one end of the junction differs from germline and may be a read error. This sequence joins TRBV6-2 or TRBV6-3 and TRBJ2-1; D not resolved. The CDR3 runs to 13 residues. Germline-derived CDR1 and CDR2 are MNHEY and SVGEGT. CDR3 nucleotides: TGTGCCACCAGTGGGCTCTCCTACAATGAGCAGTTCTTC. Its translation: CATSGLSYNEQFF.

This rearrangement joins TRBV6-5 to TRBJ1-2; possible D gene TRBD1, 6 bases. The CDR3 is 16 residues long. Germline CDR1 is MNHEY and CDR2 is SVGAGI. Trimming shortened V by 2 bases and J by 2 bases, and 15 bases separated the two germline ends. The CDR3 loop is CASSYTSQGTNYGYTF. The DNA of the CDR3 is TGTGCCAGCAGTTACACCTCACAGGGAACCAACTATGGCTACACCTTC.